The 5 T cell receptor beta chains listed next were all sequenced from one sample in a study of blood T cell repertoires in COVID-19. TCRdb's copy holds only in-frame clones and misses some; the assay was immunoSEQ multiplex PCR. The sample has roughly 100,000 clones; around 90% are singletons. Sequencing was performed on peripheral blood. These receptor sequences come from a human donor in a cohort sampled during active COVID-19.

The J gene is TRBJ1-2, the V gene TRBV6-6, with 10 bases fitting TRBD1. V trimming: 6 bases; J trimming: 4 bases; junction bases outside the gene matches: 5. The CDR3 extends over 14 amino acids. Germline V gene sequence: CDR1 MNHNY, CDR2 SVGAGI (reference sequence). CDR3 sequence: CASSPGTGAYGYTF. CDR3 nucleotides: TGTGCCAGCAGCCCCGGGACAGGGGCCTATGGCTACACCTTC.

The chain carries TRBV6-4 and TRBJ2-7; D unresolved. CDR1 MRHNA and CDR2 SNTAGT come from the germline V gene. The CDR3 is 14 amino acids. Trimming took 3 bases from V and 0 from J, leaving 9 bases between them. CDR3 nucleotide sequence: TGTGCCAGCAGTGATCAAGCTAGCTCCTACGAGCAGTACTTC. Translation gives CASSDQASSYEQYF.

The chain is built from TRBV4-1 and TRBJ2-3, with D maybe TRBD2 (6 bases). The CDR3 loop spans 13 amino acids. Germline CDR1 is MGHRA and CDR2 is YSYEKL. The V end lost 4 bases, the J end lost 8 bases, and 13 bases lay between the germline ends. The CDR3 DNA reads TGCGCCAGCAGCCCTCTTGGGGACTTTACGCAGTATTTT. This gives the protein CASSPLGDFTQYF.

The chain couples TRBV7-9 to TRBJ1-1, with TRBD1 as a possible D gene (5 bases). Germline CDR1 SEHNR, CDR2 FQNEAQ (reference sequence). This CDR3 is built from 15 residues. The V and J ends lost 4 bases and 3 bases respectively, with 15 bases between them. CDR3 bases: TGTGCCAGCAGCTCCGGGAGGCAGGGATACACTGAAGCTTTCTTT. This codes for CASSSGRQGYTEAFF. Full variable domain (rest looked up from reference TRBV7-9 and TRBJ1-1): DTGVSQNPRHKITKRGQNVTFRCDPISEHNRLYWYRQTLGQGPEFLTYFQNEAQLEKSRLLSDRFSAERPKGSFSTLEIQRTEQGDSAMYLCASSSGRQGYTEAFFGQGTRLTVV.

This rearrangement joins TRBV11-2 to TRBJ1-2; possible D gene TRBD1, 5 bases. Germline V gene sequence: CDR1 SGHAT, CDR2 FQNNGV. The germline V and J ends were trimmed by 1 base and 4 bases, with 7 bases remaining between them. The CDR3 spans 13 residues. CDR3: CASSLGQSYGYTF. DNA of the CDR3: TGTGCCAGCAGCTTAGGACAGTCCTATGGCTACACCTTC.